This section outlines one T cell receptor (beta chain) sequence together with its context. What it recognizes is unknown. The sample is drawn from a study of blood T cells in healthy people across ages. Study findings and constraints: Aged donors had fewer naive CD4+ cells and lower diversity than long-lived donors.

Sample-barcoded 5' priming and a J-beta primer mix drove a second PCR of 7 to 11 cycles. TCRdb re-called the 5' RACE reads with MiXCR, one entry per CDR3 protein. The sample contains 760,000 or so distinct CDR3 sequences, just under 25% of which appear only once. In addition, the sample was reused for a study of T cells of mothers and their children. As that study records: Related and unrelated pairs show TCR recombination output that thymic selection shapes similarly.

The origin of this receptor is a boy between 10 and 17 years old in good health. The sequenced sample consisted of blood.

In DNA form, the CDR3 reads TGTGCCAGCAGCTTAGGGCCCCGAGTAGCGACGCAGTATTTT. This encodes CASSLGPRVATQYF. The J gene is TRBJ2-3, the V gene TRBV13, with a possible D match to TRBD2 (5 bases). Looked up from germline, CDR1 is PRHDT and CDR2 is FYEKMQ (reference sequence). The CDR3 spans 14 residues. V gave up 0 bases and J gave up 9 bases, with 13 bases separating them. The entire variable domain, with the rest obtained from reference TRBV13 and TRBJ2-3, is as follows: AAGVIQSPRHLIKEKRETATLKCYPIPRHDTVYWYQQGPGQDPQFLISFYEKMQSDKGSIPDRFSAQQFSDYHSELNMSSLELGDSALYFCASSLGPRVATQYFGPGTRLTVL.